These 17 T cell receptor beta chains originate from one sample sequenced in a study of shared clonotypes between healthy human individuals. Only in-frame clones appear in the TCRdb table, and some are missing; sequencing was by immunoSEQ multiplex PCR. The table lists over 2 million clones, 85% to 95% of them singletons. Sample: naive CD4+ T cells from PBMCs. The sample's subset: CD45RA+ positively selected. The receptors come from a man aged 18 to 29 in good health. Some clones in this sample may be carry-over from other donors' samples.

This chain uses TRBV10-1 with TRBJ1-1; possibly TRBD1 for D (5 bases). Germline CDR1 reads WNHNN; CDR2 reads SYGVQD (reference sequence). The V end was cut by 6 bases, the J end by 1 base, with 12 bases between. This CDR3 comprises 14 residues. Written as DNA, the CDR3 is TGCGCCAGCAGCACCGGGACGGAGAACACTGAAGCTTTCTTT. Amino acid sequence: CASSTGTENTEAFF.

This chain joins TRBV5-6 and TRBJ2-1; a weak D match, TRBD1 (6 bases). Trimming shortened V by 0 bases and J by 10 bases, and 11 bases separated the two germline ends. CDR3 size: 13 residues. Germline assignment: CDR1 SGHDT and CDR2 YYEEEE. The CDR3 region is CASSLAKGEEQFF. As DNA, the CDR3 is TGTGCCAGCAGCTTGGCCAAGGGGGAAGAGCAGTTCTTC.

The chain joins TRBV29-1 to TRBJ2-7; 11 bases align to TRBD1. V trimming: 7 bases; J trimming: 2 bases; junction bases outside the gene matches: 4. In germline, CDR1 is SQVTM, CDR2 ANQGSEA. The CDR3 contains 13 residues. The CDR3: CSARTGGAYEQYF. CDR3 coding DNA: TGCAGCGCCCGGACAGGGGGCGCCTACGAGCAGTACTTC.

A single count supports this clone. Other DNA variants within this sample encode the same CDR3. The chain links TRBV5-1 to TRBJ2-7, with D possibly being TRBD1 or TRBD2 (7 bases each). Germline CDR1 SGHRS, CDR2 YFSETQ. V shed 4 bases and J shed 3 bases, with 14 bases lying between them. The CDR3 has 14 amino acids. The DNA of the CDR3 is TGCGCCAGCAGCCCCAGGGGGGGGAACTACGAGCAGTACTTC. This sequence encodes CASSPRGGNYEQYF.

CDR3 residues: CASSRKRGGPENTEAFF. CDR3 DNA sequence: TGTGCCAGCTCTAGAAAGCGTGGGGGGCCAGAGAACACTGAAGCTTTCTTT. The gene calls are TRBV7-6 and TRBJ1-1; D is perhaps TRBD1 (6 bases). Germline V gene sequence: CDR1 SGHVS, CDR2 FNYEAQ. V lost 8 bases and J lost 1, with 23 bases in between. This CDR3 is built from 17 residues.

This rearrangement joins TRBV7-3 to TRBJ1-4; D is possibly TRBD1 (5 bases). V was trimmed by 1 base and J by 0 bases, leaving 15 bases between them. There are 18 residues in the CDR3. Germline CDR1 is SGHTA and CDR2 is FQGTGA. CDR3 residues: CASSLRPLTVATNEKLFF. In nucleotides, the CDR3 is TGTGCCAGCAGCTTAAGGCCCCTGACAGTAGCAACTAATGAAAAACTGTTTTTT.

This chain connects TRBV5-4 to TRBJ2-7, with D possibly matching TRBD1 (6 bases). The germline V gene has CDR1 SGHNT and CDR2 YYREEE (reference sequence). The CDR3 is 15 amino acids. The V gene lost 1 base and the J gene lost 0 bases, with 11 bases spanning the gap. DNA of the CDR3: TGTGCCAGCAGCTTGCCGGTGACAGGCTCCTACGAGCAGTACTTC. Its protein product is CASSLPVTGSYEQYF.

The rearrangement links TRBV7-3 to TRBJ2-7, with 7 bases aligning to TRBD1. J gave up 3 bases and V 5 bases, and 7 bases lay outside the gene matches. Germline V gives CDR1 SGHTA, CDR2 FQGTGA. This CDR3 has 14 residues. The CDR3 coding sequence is TGTGCCAGCAGCGAAAACCGGGACAGCTACGAGCAGTACTTC. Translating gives CASSENRDSYEQYF.

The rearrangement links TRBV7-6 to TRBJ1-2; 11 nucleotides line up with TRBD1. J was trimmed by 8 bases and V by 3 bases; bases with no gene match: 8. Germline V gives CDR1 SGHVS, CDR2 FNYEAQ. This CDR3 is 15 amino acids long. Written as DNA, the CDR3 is TGTGCCAGCAGCTTCCGCGGACAGGGGGCGGAGGGCTACACCTTC. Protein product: CASSFRGQGAEGYTF.

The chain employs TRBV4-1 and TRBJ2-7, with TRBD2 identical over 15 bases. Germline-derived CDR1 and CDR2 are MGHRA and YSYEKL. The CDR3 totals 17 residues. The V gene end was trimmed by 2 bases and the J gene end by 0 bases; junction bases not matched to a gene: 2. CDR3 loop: CASSQRTSGRGSYEQYF. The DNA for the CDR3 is TGCGCCAGCAGCCAACGGACTAGCGGGAGGGGCTCCTACGAGCAGTACTTC.

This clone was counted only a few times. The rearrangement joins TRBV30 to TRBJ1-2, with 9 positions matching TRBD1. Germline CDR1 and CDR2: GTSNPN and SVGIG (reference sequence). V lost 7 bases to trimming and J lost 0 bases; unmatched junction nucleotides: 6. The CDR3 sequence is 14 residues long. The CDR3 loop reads CAFRQGVANYGYTF. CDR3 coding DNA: TGTGCCTTCCGACAGGGGGTCGCTAACTATGGCTACACCTTC.

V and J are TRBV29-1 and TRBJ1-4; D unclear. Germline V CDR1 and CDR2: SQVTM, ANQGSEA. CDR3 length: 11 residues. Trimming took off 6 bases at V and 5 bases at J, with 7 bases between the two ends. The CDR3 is CSVEQNEKLFF. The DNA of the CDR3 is TGCAGCGTCGAACAAAATGAAAAACTGTTTTTT.

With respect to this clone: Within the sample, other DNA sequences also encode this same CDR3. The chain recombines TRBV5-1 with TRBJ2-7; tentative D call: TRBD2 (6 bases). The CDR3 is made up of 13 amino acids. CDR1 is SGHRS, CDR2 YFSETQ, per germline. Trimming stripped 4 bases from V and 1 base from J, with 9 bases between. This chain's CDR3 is CASSPRGSYEQYF. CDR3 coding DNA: TGCGCCAGCAGCCCCCGGGGGTCCTACGAGCAGTACTTC.

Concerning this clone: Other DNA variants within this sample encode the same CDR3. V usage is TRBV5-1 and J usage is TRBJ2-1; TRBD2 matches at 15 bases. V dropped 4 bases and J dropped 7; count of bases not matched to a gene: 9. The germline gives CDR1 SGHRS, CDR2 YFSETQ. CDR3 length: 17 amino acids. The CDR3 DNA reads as TGCGCCAGCAGCCTAGGACTAGCGGGAGGGCCGCTGAATGAGCAGTTCTTC. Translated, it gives CASSLGLAGGPLNEQFF.

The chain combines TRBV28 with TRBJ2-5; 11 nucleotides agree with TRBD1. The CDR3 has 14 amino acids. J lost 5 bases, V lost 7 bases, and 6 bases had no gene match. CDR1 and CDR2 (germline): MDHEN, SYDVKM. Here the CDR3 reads CASKRTGGDETQYF. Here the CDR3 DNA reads TGTGCCAGCAAAAGGACAGGGGGCGATGAGACCCAGTACTTC.

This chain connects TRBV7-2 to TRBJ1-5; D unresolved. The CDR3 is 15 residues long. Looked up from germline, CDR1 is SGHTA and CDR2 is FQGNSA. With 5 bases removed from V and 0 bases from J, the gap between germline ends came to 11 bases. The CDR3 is CASSPRGYSNQPQHF. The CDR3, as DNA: TGTGCCAGCAGCCCCCGAGGGTATAGCAATCAGCCCCAGCATTTT.

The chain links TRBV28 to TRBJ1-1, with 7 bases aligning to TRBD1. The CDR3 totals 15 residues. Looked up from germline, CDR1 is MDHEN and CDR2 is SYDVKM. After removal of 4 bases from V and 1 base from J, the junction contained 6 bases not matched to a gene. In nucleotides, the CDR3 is TGTGCCAGCAGTTCCCCGGGACAGAAGAACACTGAAGCTTTCTTT. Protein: CASSSPGQKNTEAFF.